These 7 T cell receptor beta chains came from one sample sequenced in a study of cytomegalovirus exposure and HLA in healthy donors. The PCR used 60 Vbeta and 13 Jbeta primers. TCRdb's copy holds only in-frame clones and misses some; the assay was immunoSEQ multiplex PCR. This table holds about 140,000 clones, about 77% found once. Sequenced material: PBMCs. Receptors originate from a woman between 35 and 50 years old in good health and CMV-seronegative.

The chain uses TRBV15 and TRBJ1-6; 7 bases line up with TRBD1. Trimming took 3 bases from V and 5 from J; bases not matched to a gene: 1. Germline loops: CDR1 LNHNV, CDR2 YYDKDF (reference sequence). This CDR3 is 14 amino acids long. The CDR3 nucleotides are TGTGCCACCAGCAGGACAGGGAATAATTCACCCCTCCACTTT. Translated, it gives CATSRTGNNSPLHF.

This rearrangement joins TRBV13 to TRBJ2-7; the D gene is possibly TRBD2 (6 bases). Deletions cut 5 bases from V and 4 bases from J, with 24 bases between. Germline lookup yields CDR1 PRHDT and CDR2 FYEKMQ (reference sequence). The CDR3 totals 17 residues. For the CDR3, the DNA is TGTGCCAGCAGCCCCAACCTGCGGGGCCCCCTGTTTTACGAGCAGTACTTC. It encodes CASSPNLRGPLFYEQYF.

This clone was detected a few times. The chain links TRBV28 to TRBJ1-2, with TRBD1 identical over 8 bases. Germline trimming cut 5 bases from V and 4 bases from J; bases unmatched to any gene: 6. The CDR3 has 14 residues. The germline CDR1 and CDR2 sequences are MDHEN and SYDVKM. In DNA, the CDR3 is TGTGCCAGCAGTGGCCGGGACAGGATCTATGGCTACACCTTC. This codes for CASSGRDRIYGYTF.

The chain is built from TRBV28 and TRBJ1-2, with 12 positions matching TRBD1. The CDR3 has 15 amino acids. The V gene end was trimmed by 3 bases and the J gene end by 8 bases; junction bases not matched to a gene: 7. Per the germline V gene, CDR1 is MDHEN and CDR2 is SYDVKM. CDR3 coding DNA: TGTGCCAGCAGTTTGGAGGGACAGGGGGCGCGAGGCTACACCTTC. Translated, it gives CASSLEGQGARGYTF.

V and J are TRBV6-1 and TRBJ1-5; D unresolved. Trimming took 1 base from V and 1 from J, leaving 8 bases between them. This CDR3 is built from 15 residues. Germline V gene data show CDR1 as MNHNS and CDR2 as SASEGT. The CDR3 nucleotides read TGTGCCAGCAGTGAAGGTCCCGGGAGCAATCAGCCCCAGCATTTT. This translates into CASSEGPGSNQPQHF.

A note on this clone: A read error may account for a junction end that differs from germline. V and J are TRBV5-1 and TRBJ1-2, with 11 positions matching TRBD1. The CDR3 sequence is 13 residues long. Germline CDR1 reads SGHRS; CDR2 reads YFSETQ. CDR3 sequence: CASSFLPGQGGSF. In nucleotides, the CDR3 is TGCGCCAGCAGCTTTTTACCGGGACAGGGGGGTTCGTTC.

This clone was seen only a few times. The chain employs TRBV2 and TRBJ1-4, with D perhaps TRBD1 (6 bases). The germline V gene encodes CDR1 SNHLY and CDR2 FYNNEI. V gave up 6 bases and J gave up 7 bases, with 12 bases separating them. CDR3 size: 13 residues. The CDR3 bases are TGTGCCAGCAGGGAAATACAGGGTGAAAAACTGTTTTTT. Translating gives CASREIQGEKLFF.